This entry concerns a single TCR beta chain. Sequencing was performed with immunoSEQ multiplex PCR; in TCRdb, only in-frame clones are kept and a portion is missing. The sample lists over 10,000 clones, about 80% occurring once. This entry is derived from a study of tumor-infiltrating lymphocytes in localized non-small cell lung cancer. Looked up from germline, CDR1 is LNHDA and CDR2 is SQIVND (reference sequence). V was shortened by 5 bases and J by 4 bases, with 14 bases between the two germline ends. The CDR3 length is 14 residues. The chain uses TRBV19 and TRBJ1-2; tentatively, D is TRBD1 (6 bases). The sample taken for sequencing was uninvolved lung tissue not adjacent to the tumor. This receptor was taken from a human donor with non-small cell lung cancer. CDR3 loop: CASSVQGLVYGYTF. The CDR3, as DNA: TGTGCCAGTAGTGTACAGGGTCTTGTCTATGGCTACACCTTC. Drawing the rest from reference TRBV19 and TRBJ1-2, the complete variable domain is DGGITQSPKYLFRKEGQNVTLSCEQNLNHDAMYWYRQDPGQGLRLIYYSQIVNDFQKGDIAEGYSVSREKKESFPLTVTSAQKNPTAFYLCASSVQGLVYGYTFGSGTRLTVV.